Described below is a single T cell receptor (beta chain) sequence and its context. Its antigen is not known. The data are from a study of blood T cells in healthy people across ages. Overall study results and limits: Naive CD4+ cell counts and diversity both ran higher in long-lived than in aged donors.

V was clipped by 5 bases and J by 0 bases, with 12 bases between them. CDR3 length: 15 amino acids. Primed by a sample-barcoded 5' primer and a J-beta primer mix, a second PCR proceeded for about 6 to 12 cycles. A template-switch adaptor containing 12 random nucleotides labeled each cDNA molecule. TCRdb re-called the 5' RACE reads with MiXCR, one entry per CDR3 protein. The sample carries 450,000 to 650,000 distinct CDR3 sequences, less than 25% recorded once. These data were also filed under a second study, of T cells of mothers and their children. Per that paper: The donors comprised several children and their three healthy Caucasian mothers. Related mother-child pairs showed slightly higher but non-significant overlap than unrelated pairs.

The chain joins TRBV12-3 or TRBV12-4 to TRBJ2-3; D may correspond to TRBD1 or TRBD2 (7 bases each). This sequence was found in a boy between 10 and 17 years old in good health. The sequenced sample consisted of blood. The CDR3 loop reads CASSHRGGSTDTQYF. The CDR3 coding sequence is TGTGCCAGCAGTCACAGGGGAGGGAGCACAGATACGCAGTATTTT.